This is a list of T cell receptor beta chains from one sample in a study of blood T cell repertoires in COVID-19. The repertoire was sequenced with immunoSEQ multiplex PCR; TCRdb's copy has only in-frame clones and lacks some. The repertoire consists of tens of thousands of clones, with approximately 91% occurring once and the leading ten covering roughly 3%. Sequences were obtained from peripheral blood. The receptors stem from a woman of 80 years or more with acute or convalescent COVID-19. Each CDR3 is given without its conserved first and last residue. The size entry is marked missing in some rows and otherwise reads once, few, many or a size class.

abundance: NA
v_gene: TRBV7-2
j_gene: TRBJ1-2
CDR3aa: ASSLEGNRVHGYT

abundance: NA
v_gene: TRBV4-3
j_gene: TRBJ1-3
CDR3aa: ASSQTGSGNTIY

abundance: NA
v_gene: TRBV7-2
j_gene: TRBJ2-7
CDR3aa: ASSLEGGGLSYEQY

abundance: NA
v_gene: TRBV9
j_gene: TRBJ1-4
CDR3aa: ASSVARRGEKLF

abundance: NA
v_gene: TRBV4-3
j_gene: TRBJ2-7
CDR3aa: ASSQDWTVTYEQY

abundance: NA
v_gene: TRBV7-2
j_gene: TRBJ2-1
CDR3aa: ASSLEGASYNEQF

abundance: NA
v_gene: TRBV19
j_gene: TRBJ2-3
CDR3aa: ASSIDLGAGGGTDTQY

abundance: NA
v_gene: TRBV6-5
j_gene: TRBJ2-3
CDR3aa: ASSYSAGRSTDTQY

abundance: NA
v_gene: TRBV7-3
j_gene: TRBJ1-1
CDR3aa: ASRSQGNTEAF

abundance: once
v_gene: TRBV11-2
j_gene: TRBJ2-7
CDR3aa: ASSLLQGGEQY

abundance: NA
v_gene: TRBV5-6
j_gene: TRBJ1-5
CDR3aa: ASSWLLGTGRNQPQH

abundance: NA
v_gene: TRBV24-1
j_gene: TRBJ1-2
CDR3aa: ATSDERTGGIGGYT

abundance: NA
v_gene: TRBV25-1
j_gene: TRBJ2-4
CDR3aa: ASSAGTSKY

abundance: NA
v_gene: TRBV3-1/TRBV3-2
j_gene: TRBJ1-2
CDR3aa: ASSGGYGRPNYGYT

abundance: NA
v_gene: TRBV5-4
j_gene: TRBJ2-3
CDR3aa: ASSLAGGGTTDTQY

abundance: NA
v_gene: TRBV6-1
j_gene: TRBJ2-7
CDR3aa: ASSEAVVAGFNLLYEQY

abundance: once
v_gene: TRBV11-2
j_gene: TRBJ2-1
CDR3aa: ASSSTGGSYNEQF

abundance: NA
v_gene: TRBV28
j_gene: TRBJ1-5
CDR3aa: ASSFQGGNQPQH

abundance: NA
v_gene: TRBV7-9
j_gene: TRBJ2-3
CDR3aa: ASSLGGSFDTQY

abundance: NA
v_gene: TRBV5-4
j_gene: TRBJ1-2
CDR3aa: ASSSRDSGGYT